The rows below give T cell receptor beta chains drawn from one sample of a study of blood T cell repertoires in COVID-19. TCRdb's copy holds only in-frame clones and misses some; the assay was immunoSEQ multiplex PCR. Counted here are about 150,000 clones, 91% occurring once; the ten biggest clones make up 0.55%. Sequenced material: peripheral blood. These receptors were obtained from a man aged 50 to 60 with acute or convalescent COVID-19. Each CDR3 is given with its conserved first and last residue. The D gene is left open where the match is weak. Clone size is stated in some rows and not others, as once, few, many or a class when expanded.

len: 15; j_gene: TRBJ2-3; d_gene: -; v_gene: TRBV7-8; abundance: -; CDR3nt: TGTGCCAGCAGCGCTACACTAGGGCCTCGGGATACGCAGTATTTT; CDR3aa: CASSATLGPRDTQYF
len: 14; j_gene: TRBJ2-3; d_gene: -; v_gene: TRBV5-1; abundance: -; CDR3nt: TGCGCCAGCAGCTTCTGGCGGGAACTAGATACGCAGTATTTT; CDR3aa: CASSFWRELDTQYF
len: 15; j_gene: TRBJ1-5; d_gene: TRBD1; v_gene: TRBV27; abundance: -; CDR3nt: TGTGCCAGCAGTTCCAGACAGGGTGGTAATCAGCCCCAGCATTTT; CDR3aa: CASSSRQGGNQPQHF
len: 16; j_gene: TRBJ2-1; d_gene: TRBD2; v_gene: TRBV11-2; abundance: -; CDR3nt: TGTGCCAGCAGCTTAGGTACGCGGCGGGAGTACGGTGAGCAGTTCTTC; CDR3aa: CASSLGTRREYGEQFF
len: 13; j_gene: TRBJ2-3; d_gene: -; v_gene: TRBV19; abundance: -; CDR3nt: TGTGCCAGTAGTAAGACAGTCGCAGATACGCAGTATTTT; CDR3aa: CASSKTVADTQYF
len: 15; j_gene: TRBJ1-3; d_gene: TRBD1; v_gene: TRBV24-1; abundance: -; CDR3nt: TGTGCCACCAGTGACACCGGGACAGCCGGAAACACCATATATTTT; CDR3aa: CATSDTGTAGNTIYF
len: 15; j_gene: TRBJ1-5; d_gene: -; v_gene: TRBV6-5; abundance: once; CDR3nt: TGTGCCAGCAGTTACGGTGGGCAGAGCAATCAGCCCCAGCATTTT; CDR3aa: CASSYGGQSNQPQHF
len: 16; j_gene: TRBJ2-1; d_gene: TRBD1; v_gene: TRBV7-3; abundance: -; CDR3nt: TGTGCCAGCAGCTGGACAGGGGGTTTAGCCTACAATGAGCAGTTCTTC; CDR3aa: CASSWTGGLAYNEQFF
len: 17; j_gene: TRBJ2-3; d_gene: TRBD1; v_gene: TRBV19; abundance: -; CDR3nt: TGTGCCAGTAGTTCCCCTACCCGGACAGGGGGGACAGATACGCAGTATTTT; CDR3aa: CASSSPTRTGGTDTQYF
len: 13; j_gene: TRBJ1-1; d_gene: TRBD1; v_gene: TRBV28; abundance: -; CDR3nt: TGTGCCAGCAGGAGGGGACAGGTCAATGAAGCTTTCTTT; CDR3aa: CASRRGQVNEAFF
len: 12; j_gene: TRBJ2-5; d_gene: TRBD1; v_gene: TRBV29-1; abundance: -; CDR3nt: TGCAGCGTGTGGACAGGACAAGAGACCCAGTACTTC; CDR3aa: CSVWTGQETQYF
len: 14; j_gene: TRBJ1-2; d_gene: TRBD1; v_gene: TRBV11-2; abundance: -; CDR3nt: TGTGCCAGCAGCAACCAGGGGGCCTACTATGGCTACACCTTC; CDR3aa: CASSNQGAYYGYTF
len: 15; j_gene: TRBJ2-2; d_gene: -; v_gene: TRBV6-5; abundance: -; CDR3nt: TGTGCCAGCAGTTACTCACGGGGGATCACCGGGGAGCTGTTTTTT; CDR3aa: CASSYSRGITGELFF
len: 19; j_gene: TRBJ1-5; d_gene: TRBD1; v_gene: TRBV28; abundance: -; CDR3nt: TGTGCCAGCAGTTTATTGAAGTTAAGACAGGGGGTTAGCAATCAGCCCCAGCATTTT; CDR3aa: CASSLLKLRQGVSNQPQHF
len: 15; j_gene: TRBJ2-7; d_gene: TRBD2; v_gene: TRBV11-2; abundance: -; CDR3nt: TGTGCCAGCAGCTTAGAAGGGACTAGGGGCTACGAGCAGTACTTC; CDR3aa: CASSLEGTRGYEQYF
len: 18; j_gene: TRBJ1-5; d_gene: -; v_gene: TRBV21-1; abundance: -; CDR3nt: TGTGCCAGCAGCAATAGCAGGGGAAAGTTGGTTCGCAATCAGCCCCAGCATTTT; CDR3aa: CASSNSRGKLVRNQPQHF
len: 15; j_gene: TRBJ2-1; d_gene: -; v_gene: TRBV9; abundance: -; CDR3nt: TGTGCCAGCAGCGCTAGACAGGGAGGCTACAATGAGCAGTTCTTC; CDR3aa: CASSARQGGYNEQFF
len: 15; j_gene: TRBJ2-3; d_gene: -; v_gene: TRBV5-1; abundance: once; CDR3nt: TGCGCCAGCAGCTTCCTCAGGGGTGGTACAGATACGCAGTATTTT; CDR3aa: CASSFLRGGTDTQYF
len: 16; j_gene: TRBJ2-2; d_gene: TRBD2; v_gene: TRBV5-1; abundance: -; CDR3nt: TGCGCCAGCAGCTTGACGGGACTAGGCTACACCGGGGAGCTGTTTTTT; CDR3aa: CASSLTGLGYTGELFF
len: 12; j_gene: TRBJ1-1; d_gene: -; v_gene: TRBV11-1; abundance: -; CDR3nt: TGTGCCAGCAGCTTAGCGTCGTACGGAGCTTTCTTT; CDR3aa: CASSLASYGAFF
len: 15; j_gene: TRBJ1-2; d_gene: TRBD1; v_gene: TRBV3-1/TRBV3-2; abundance: -; CDR3nt: TGTGCCAGCAGCCAAGACCCAGACAGGGTGGATGGCTACACCTTC; CDR3aa: CASSQDPDRVDGYTF
len: 11; j_gene: TRBJ2-7; d_gene: -; v_gene: TRBV28; abundance: once; CDR3nt: TGTGCCAGCAGTTTGGCTGACGAGCAGTACTTC; CDR3aa: CASSLADEQYF
len: 17; j_gene: TRBJ2-3; d_gene: -; v_gene: TRBV9; abundance: once; CDR3nt: TGTGCCAGCAGCGTAGAAGGGAGCGGGCCAAGCACAGATACGCAGTATTTT; CDR3aa: CASSVEGSGPSTDTQYF
len: 14; j_gene: TRBJ1-1; d_gene: -; v_gene: TRBV7-9; abundance: -; CDR3nt: TGTGCCAGCAGCTCGTGGTCAGGGGTGGCTGAAGCTTTCTTT; CDR3aa: CASSSWSGVAEAFF
len: 13; j_gene: TRBJ2-3; d_gene: -; v_gene: TRBV19; abundance: -; CDR3nt: TGTGCCAGTAGTATGGGAGGAGCAGATACGCAGTATTTT; CDR3aa: CASSMGGADTQYF
len: 17; j_gene: TRBJ1-1; d_gene: -; v_gene: TRBV29-1; abundance: -; CDR3nt: TGCAGCGGCTCGGATCCGTTTGTGAGGGGGTATGACACTGAAGCTTTCTTT; CDR3aa: CSGSDPFVRGYDTEAFF
len: 14; j_gene: TRBJ2-1; d_gene: -; v_gene: TRBV2; abundance: -; CDR3nt: TGTGCCAGCACCGTTGACAGAACCCACAATGAGCAGTTCTTC; CDR3aa: CASTVDRTHNEQFF
len: 14; j_gene: TRBJ1-4; d_gene: -; v_gene: TRBV5-1; abundance: -; CDR3nt: TGCGCCAGCAGCCCGCAGGGAGGAGGCGAAAAACTGTTTTTT; CDR3aa: CASSPQGGGEKLFF
len: 16; j_gene: TRBJ2-2; d_gene: TRBD1; v_gene: TRBV25-1; abundance: -; CDR3nt: TGTGCCAGCAGAAAACAGGGGGCGTCGAACACCGGGGAGCTGTTTTTT; CDR3aa: CASRKQGASNTGELFF
len: 16; j_gene: TRBJ2-7; d_gene: TRBD1; v_gene: TRBV4-1; abundance: -; CDR3nt: TGCGCCAGCAGCCAGACCCCGCGGACAGGGGGCTACGAGCAGTACTTC; CDR3aa: CASSQTPRTGGYEQYF
len: 15; j_gene: TRBJ2-2; d_gene: -; v_gene: TRBV10-1; abundance: -; CDR3nt: TGCGCCAGCCTCGCGGCGGGGACGAACACCGGGGAGCTGTTTTTT; CDR3aa: CASLAAGTNTGELFF
len: 16; j_gene: TRBJ2-1; d_gene: -; v_gene: TRBV4-1; abundance: -; CDR3nt: TGCGCCAGCAGCCTCCAGCGGAGCGACTCCTACAATGAGCAGTTCTTC; CDR3aa: CASSLQRSDSYNEQFF
len: 12; j_gene: TRBJ1-1; d_gene: -; v_gene: TRBV2; abundance: -; CDR3nt: TGTGCCAGCAAGCAGGTGAACACTGAAGCTTTCTTT; CDR3aa: CASKQVNTEAFF
len: 14; j_gene: TRBJ2-1; d_gene: TRBD2; v_gene: TRBV5-1; abundance: -; CDR3nt: TGCGCCAGCAGCTATAGCGGGGGGTACAATGAGCAGTTCTTC; CDR3aa: CASSYSGGYNEQFF
len: 16; j_gene: TRBJ2-2; d_gene: -; v_gene: TRBV4-1; abundance: -; CDR3nt: TGCGCCAGCAGCCAAAGGCTACAGTCGAGCACCGGGGAGCTGTTTTTT; CDR3aa: CASSQRLQSSTGELFF